What follows describes a single T cell receptor beta chain. CDR1 is SGHVS and CDR2 is FQNEAQ in the germline V gene. With 2 bases removed from V and 6 bases from J, the gap between germline ends came to 14 bases. The CDR3 length is 15 residues. The sample is drawn from a study of T cell responses to AZD1222 COVID-19 vaccine. The assay was immunoSEQ multiplex PCR, and TCRdb's table has in-frame clones only and misses some. The sample has 140,000 to 150,000 clones; 88% are singletons. The sequencing used peripheral blood, collected on day 0 of AZD1222 vaccination. This chain connects TRBV7-8 to TRBJ1-5; D is perhaps TRBD1 (6 bases). This clonotype was sampled from an adult in good health. CDR3 loop: CASSLSQGGSQPQHF. The DNA of the CDR3 is TGTGCCAGCAGCTTATCACAGGGTGGGAGTCAGCCCCAGCATTTT.